The 28 T cell receptor beta chains presented below share a single source sample, sequenced in a study of beta chain features in type 1 diabetes. Regarding the study as a whole: Moderate but significant shortening of TCRB CDR3s was recorded in all four CD4+ subsets from Type 1 diabetes patients.

These TCRs' antigens remain unknown. Every isolated RNA sample was fully reverse transcribed, so sequencing captured expressed TCRB transcripts. The method was immunoSEQ multiplex PCR; TCRdb's version includes in-frame clones alone and lacks a portion of them. This sample has 250,000 to 300,000 clones, with approximately 24% found just once. The material sequenced was naive CD4+ T cells from blood. The source of these receptors is a woman younger than 45 with type 1 diabetes.

In its sample, this clone was seen once. J is TRBJ2-1 and V is TRBV28; D gene uncertain. The CDR3 totals 13 residues. Germline V gene lookup returns CDR1 MDHEN and CDR2 SYDVKM. V lost 7 bases to trimming and J lost 3 bases, with 10 bases between them. The CDR3 DNA reads TGTGCCAGCAATCAGGTGTTCTACAATGAGCAGTTCTTC. This codes for CASNQVFYNEQFF.

This sequence joins TRBV28 and TRBJ2-7; tentative D call: TRBD2 (6 bases). The CDR3 runs to 13 residues. CDR1 and CDR2 from the germline V gene are MDHEN and SYDVKM. Trimming cost V 7 bases and J 3 bases, with 13 bases left between them. CDR3 sequence reads: CASTLGLIYEQYF. The CDR3 DNA follows: TGTGCCAGCACCCTAGGACTAATCTACGAGCAGTACTTC.

The chain joins TRBV5-6 to TRBJ1-1, with D unresolved. Germline loops: CDR1 SGHDT, CDR2 YYEEEE. The ends were cut back, 0 bases at V and 0 bases at J, with 3 bases in the middle. The CDR3 spans 13 residues. This CDR3 is CASSLDMNTEAFF. CDR3 in DNA: TGTGCCAGCAGCTTGGACATGAACACTGAAGCTTTCTTT.

CDR3 nucleotides: TGTGCCAGCAGCTGGGGTGGGACAGGGGTCGGAGATACGCAGTATTTT. As protein: CASSWGGTGVGDTQYF. This sequence joins TRBV7-3 and TRBJ2-3, with 10 bases fitting TRBD1. The CDR3 is made up of 16 amino acids. Germline CDR1 and CDR2: SGHTA and FQGTGA. The trim removed 4 bases at V and 5 bases at J, leaving 9 bases unmatched.

This chain joins TRBV5-4 and TRBJ2-1; possible D gene TRBD2, 6 bases. The V gene lost 4 bases and the J gene lost 7 bases, with 18 bases spanning the gap. CDR1 SGHNT and CDR2 YYREEE come from the germline V gene (reference sequence). The CDR3 is 15 residues long. CDR3 bases: TGTGCCAGCAGCCACCCGGGACTTGAAGAGAATGAGCAGTTCTTC. This encodes CASSHPGLEENEQFF.

This clone was observed a handful of times. The chain employs TRBV2 and TRBJ2-2; tentative D call: TRBD1 (5 bases). The CDR3 is made up of 14 amino acids. Trimming shortened V by 1 base and J by 7 bases, and 10 bases separated the two germline ends. The germline gives CDR1 SNHLY, CDR2 FYNNEI. CDR3 coding DNA: TGTGCCAGCAGTGAAGGCAGGGCGATCGGGGAGCTGTTTTTT. Amino acid sequence: CASSEGRAIGELFF.

This sequence joins TRBV27 and TRBJ2-3; D is perhaps TRBD1 (5 bases). CDR1 MNHEY and CDR2 SMNVEV come from the germline V gene (reference sequence). Trimming took 8 bases from V and 3 from J, leaving 6 bases between them. This CDR3 region has 11 residues. The CDR3 bases are TGTGCCAGCGGACATACAGATACGCAGTATTTT. This gives the protein CASGHTDTQYF.

J is TRBJ2-7 and V is TRBV20-1, with D unclear. Trimming stripped 7 bases from V and 1 base from J, with 8 bases between. Germline loops: CDR1 DFQATT, CDR2 SNEGSKA (reference sequence). The CDR3 sequence is 11 residues long. The CDR3 DNA reads as TGCAGTGTGGGCATTTCCTACGAGCAGTACTTC. Amino acids: CSVGISYEQYF.

The chain has TRBV12-5 and TRBJ2-1; TRBD2 is a possible D gene (6 bases). Between the trimmed V and J ends, which lost 1 base and 7 bases, there was a span of 20 bases. The CDR3 extends over 17 amino acids. The V gene's germline CDR1 is LGHNT and CDR2 FRNRAP. In DNA form, the CDR3 reads TGTGCTAGTGGTTTGGGGGAACTAGCTTTGGATCGTAATGAGCAGTTCTTC. Encoded protein: CASGLGELALDRNEQFF.

This clone was seen more than once but under ten times. This chain links TRBV29-1 with TRBJ2-7; maybe TRBD1 (6 bases). Per germline, CDR1 SQVTM and CDR2 ANQGSEA. Trimming removed 5 bases at V and 6 bases at J, with 14 bases between. CDR3 size: 12 residues. The CDR3 DNA sequence: TGCAGCGTTCAGGACAGCCCGGGCGAGCAGTACTTC. Translated: CSVQDSPGEQYF.

This clone was recorded a few times. This chain uses TRBV29-1 with TRBJ2-7, with a tentative D call TRBD2 (5 bases). Trimming removed 6 bases from V and 3 bases from J, with 15 bases in between. This CDR3 is built from 13 residues. The germline V gene encodes CDR1 SQVTM and CDR2 ANQGSEA. This CDR3 reads CSVKGLAGYEQYF. CDR3 sequence (DNA): TGCAGCGTCAAGGGTTTGGCGGGCTACGAGCAGTACTTC.

In this sample, this clone turned up a few times. This chain uses TRBV10-3 with TRBJ2-2; 8 bases align to TRBD1. CDR3 length: 15 amino acids. The V and J ends lost 8 bases and 6 bases, in that order; junction bases with no gene match: 11. Looked up from germline, CDR1 is ENHRY and CDR2 is SYGVKD. The CDR3: CAIGRTGLTAGELFF. DNA for the CDR3: TGTGCCATCGGTCGGACAGGGTTGACAGCCGGGGAGCTGTTTTTT.

There are a few counts of this clone. V usage is TRBV28 and J usage is TRBJ1-1; D unresolved. The germline V gene has CDR1 MDHEN and CDR2 SYDVKM. The CDR3 sequence is 13 residues long. Trimming left V 10 bases short and J 9 bases short, with 21 bases between. The CDR3 nucleotides read TGTGCCACTAGAGGGATGGCTAGCCGTAAAGCTTTCTTT. This codes for CATRGMASRKAFF.

V and J are TRBV30 and TRBJ1-4; the D gene is possibly TRBD1 (6 bases). Trimming shortened V by 0 bases and J by 7 bases, and 18 bases separated the two germline ends. CDR1 is GTSNPN, CDR2 SVGIG, per germline (reference sequence). The CDR3 sequence is 16 residues long. CDR3 bases: TGTGCCTGGAGTGTACCATACAGGGATTTCGGTGAAAAACTGTTTTTT. The encoded protein is CAWSVPYRDFGEKLFF.

The rearrangement joins TRBV5-1 to TRBJ2-1; 8 bases align to TRBD2. Germline-derived CDR1 and CDR2 are SGHRS and YFSETQ. Trimming at V came to 1 base and at J to 10 bases, leaving 13 bases not matched to a gene. CDR3 length: 16 amino acids. The CDR3: CASSLFAGGSPGEQFF. CDR3 DNA: TGCGCCAGCAGCTTGTTTGCGGGAGGCTCCCCCGGAGAGCAGTTCTTC.

This chain links TRBV2 with TRBJ2-3; the match to TRBD2 covers 15 bases. The CDR3 has 15 residues. The junction had 8 bases not matched to a gene; V was cut back by 7 bases and J by 9 bases. The germline V gene encodes CDR1 SNHLY and CDR2 FYNNEI. The CDR3 DNA reads TGTGCCAGCACTCAAGGACTAGCGGGAGGGGAGACGCAGTATTTT. This translates into CASTQGLAGGETQYF.

This chain uses TRBV7-9 with TRBJ2-7; 9 bases align to TRBD1. J gave up 4 bases and V 6 bases, and 10 bases lay outside the gene matches. The CDR3 sequence is 15 residues long. Germline assignment: CDR1 SEHNR and CDR2 FQNEAQ (reference sequence). CDR3 sequence: CASRRSGQGVYEQYF. In DNA, the CDR3 is TGTGCCAGCAGGCGTTCGGGACAGGGCGTATACGAGCAGTACTTC.

This sequence joins TRBV18 and TRBJ1-4, with D unclear. CDR1 and CDR2 (germline): KGHSH, LQKENI. The CDR3 has 14 amino acids. V was trimmed by 2 bases and J by 0 bases, leaving 4 bases between them. CDR3 in DNA: TGTGCCAGCTCACCAGGGCCAACTAATGAAAAACTGTTTTTT. This sequence encodes CASSPGPTNEKLFF.

The rearrangement links TRBV27 to TRBJ1-1, with a possible D match to TRBD1 (6 bases). The germline V gene has CDR1 MNHEY and CDR2 SMNVEV (reference sequence). V shed 8 bases and J shed 1 base, with 17 bases lying between them. This CDR3 region has 15 residues. The CDR3 sequence: CASRYSTGKNTEAFF. Written as DNA, the CDR3 is TGTGCCAGCCGGTATTCCACAGGGAAGAACACTGAAGCTTTCTTT.

This clone was seen a few times. The chain links TRBV2 to TRBJ1-4; the D is unclear. The CDR3 extends over 18 amino acids. Trimming took 7 bases from V and 6 from J, leaving 27 bases between them. Germline V lookup: CDR1 SNHLY, CDR2 FYNNEI. The CDR3 loop is CASNSRGRARAADEKLFF. In DNA, the CDR3 is TGTGCCAGCAACTCCCGCGGGCGAGCAAGGGCGGCTGATGAAAAACTGTTTTTT.

The J gene is TRBJ1-3, the V gene TRBV28; 7 nucleotides agree with TRBD1. This CDR3 spans 15 amino acids. CDR1 MDHEN and CDR2 SYDVKM come from the germline V gene. V trimming: 5 bases; J trimming: 4 bases; junction bases outside the gene matches: 8. The CDR3 region is CASSPSGTAGNTIYF. The CDR3 nucleotides are TGTGCCAGCAGTCCAAGTGGGACAGCCGGAAACACCATATATTTT.

This clone was detected only a few times. The chain carries TRBV30 and TRBJ2-3; D might be TRBD1 (5 bases). V lost 4 bases, J lost 2 bases, and 10 bases lay in between. Germline V gene sequence: CDR1 GTSNPN, CDR2 SVGIG (reference sequence). The CDR3 extends over 13 amino acids. The CDR3 bases are TGTGCCTGGACAGGGTCCTACACAGATACGCAGTATTTT. Translated, it gives CAWTGSYTDTQYF.

The chain employs TRBV5-1 and TRBJ1-5; TRBD1 is a possible D gene (5 bases). V gave up 2 bases and J gave up 0 bases, with 15 bases separating them. The CDR3 has 17 residues. Germline CDR1 is SGHRS and CDR2 is YFSETQ. CDR3 region: CASSLSFVGDSNQPQHF. The CDR3 DNA reads as TGCGCCAGCAGCTTAAGTTTTGTAGGGGATAGCAATCAGCCCCAGCATTTT.

The rearrangement links TRBV7-9 to TRBJ1-2; D is undetermined. The V gene's germline CDR1 is SEHNR and CDR2 FQNEAQ (reference sequence). Trimming removed 5 bases from V and 4 bases from J, with 17 bases in between. The CDR3 is 15 amino acids. The CDR3 loop reads CASSPRMEALYGYTF. The CDR3 nucleotides are TGTGCCAGCAGCCCACGGATGGAGGCCCTCTATGGCTACACCTTC.

This clone was seen only a few times. The V call is TRBV5-1, the J call TRBJ2-5; D gene unclear. Per the germline V gene, CDR1 is SGHRS and CDR2 is YFSETQ. With 4 bases removed from V and 5 bases from J, the gap between germline ends came to 6 bases. The CDR3 sequence is 11 residues long. The CDR3 here is CASSNGETQYF. The CDR3 DNA reads TGCGCCAGCAGCAACGGGGAGACCCAGTACTTC.

On this clone: The identical CDR3 is also encoded by other nucleotide sequences in the sample. V usage is TRBV30 and J usage is TRBJ2-2; TRBD1 matches at 9 bases. The CDR3 has 13 residues. The junction had 4 bases not matched to a gene; V was cut back by 3 bases and J by 8 bases. Germline lookup yields CDR1 GTSNPN and CDR2 SVGIG (reference sequence). CDR3 sequence: CAWSDRGRGELFF. Written as DNA, the CDR3 is TGTGCCTGGAGCGACAGGGGGAGAGGGGAGCTGTTTTTT. Variable domain in full (rest from reference TRBV30 and TRBJ2-2): SQTIHQWPATLVQPVGSPLSLECTVEGTSNPNLYWYRQAAGRGLQLLFYSVGIGQISSEVPQNLSASRPQDRQFILSSKKLLLSDSGFYLCAWSDRGRGELFFGEGSRLTVL.

The sample holds a few counts of this clone. The gene calls are TRBV25-1 and TRBJ1-2; tentative D call: TRBD1 (6 bases). Trimming left V 3 bases short and J 4 bases short, with 12 bases between. The CDR3 has 14 amino acids. Germline CDR1 is MGHDK and CDR2 is SYGVNS. The DNA of the CDR3 is TGTGCCAGCAGTGACCCCAGAGGGGGCTATGGCTACACCTTC. This gives the protein CASSDPRGGYGYTF.

This CDR3 is CASSVTGQGNEKLFF. The CDR3 DNA reads as TGTGCCAGCAGCGTGACCGGACAGGGTAACGAAAAACTGTTTTTT. This chain links TRBV2 with TRBJ1-4; 8 bases map to TRBD1. The CDR3 is made up of 15 amino acids. V was pared by 6 bases and J by 8 bases, with 11 bases of the junction left unmatched. Germline V lookup: CDR1 SNHLY, CDR2 FYNNEI.